This TCR beta chain was captured by sequencing in a study of T cell responses to AZD1222 COVID-19 vaccine. Whole-study results and caveats: Sampling captured repertoires only after the peak T cell response. Unmutated variant regions are reportedly the target of nearly half of TCRs that are spike-specific.

V was shortened by 4 bases and J by 0 bases, with 15 bases between the two germline ends. The V gene's germline CDR1 is MNHEY and CDR2 SMNVEV (reference sequence). The CDR3 extends over 16 amino acids. To note about this clone: Its antigen is unknown.

Sequencing was performed with immunoSEQ multiplex PCR; in TCRdb, only in-frame clones are kept and a portion is missing. Found here are about 85,000 clones, about 90% of them singletons; the top ten hold approximately 7%. This receptor was identified in an adult in good health. Sequencing used peripheral blood, obtained on day 0 of AZD1222 vaccination. J is TRBJ1-2 and V is TRBV27; D gene ambiguous. The CDR3 is CASSSPSSATNYGYTF. CDR3 bases: TGTGCCAGCAGTTCCCCCTCGTCAGCGACTAACTATGGCTACACCTTC.